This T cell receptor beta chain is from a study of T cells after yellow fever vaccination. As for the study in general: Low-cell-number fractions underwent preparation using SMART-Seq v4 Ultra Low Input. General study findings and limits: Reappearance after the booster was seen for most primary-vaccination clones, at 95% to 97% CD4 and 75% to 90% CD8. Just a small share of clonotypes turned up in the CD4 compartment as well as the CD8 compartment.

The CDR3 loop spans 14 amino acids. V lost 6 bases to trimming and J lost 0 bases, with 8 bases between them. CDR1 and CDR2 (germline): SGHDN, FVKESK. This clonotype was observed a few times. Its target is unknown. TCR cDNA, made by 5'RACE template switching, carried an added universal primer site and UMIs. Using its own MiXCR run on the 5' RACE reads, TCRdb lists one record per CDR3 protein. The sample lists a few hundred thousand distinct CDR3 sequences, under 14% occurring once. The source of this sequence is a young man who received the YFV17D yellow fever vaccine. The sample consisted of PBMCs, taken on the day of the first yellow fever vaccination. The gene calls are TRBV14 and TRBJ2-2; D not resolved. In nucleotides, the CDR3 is TGTGCCAGCAGACGGAATACGAACACCGGGGAGCTGTTTTTT. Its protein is CASRRNTNTGELFF. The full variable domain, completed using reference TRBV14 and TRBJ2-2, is EAGVTQFPSHSVIEKGQTVTLRCDPISGHDNLYWYRRVMGKEIKFLLHFVKESKQDESGMPNNRFLAERTGGTYSTLKVQPAELEDSGVYFCASRRNTNTGELFFGEGSRLTVL.